This T cell receptor (beta chain) derives from a study of CD8+ T cells in alopecia areata. Overall study: Tofacitinib was given for 6 to 18 months, then stopped for 6 months.

Extraction and reverse transcription of RNA yielded cDNA as the sequencing template. The protocol was immunoSEQ multiplex PCR, while the TCRdb copy is restricted to in-frame clones and leaves out a portion. In the table there are 70,000 or so clones, roughly 60% of which are singletons. The researchers isolated CD4+ and CD8+ T cells from PBMCs by sorting. The sequence came from a human donor with alopecia areata. The sequencing here drew on CD8+ T cells sorted from blood, taken at week 0.

The CDR3 region has the DNA TGCGCCAGCAGCCTCCGGGACCATAGCAATCAGCCCCAGCATTTT. Amino acids: CASSLRDHSNQPQHF. This sequence joins TRBV4-1 and TRBJ1-5; D possibly corresponds to TRBD1 (5 bases). Trimming removed 4 bases from V and 0 bases from J, with 10 bases in between. Germline V gene sequence: CDR1 MGHRA, CDR2 YSYEKL. The CDR3 is 15 residues long.